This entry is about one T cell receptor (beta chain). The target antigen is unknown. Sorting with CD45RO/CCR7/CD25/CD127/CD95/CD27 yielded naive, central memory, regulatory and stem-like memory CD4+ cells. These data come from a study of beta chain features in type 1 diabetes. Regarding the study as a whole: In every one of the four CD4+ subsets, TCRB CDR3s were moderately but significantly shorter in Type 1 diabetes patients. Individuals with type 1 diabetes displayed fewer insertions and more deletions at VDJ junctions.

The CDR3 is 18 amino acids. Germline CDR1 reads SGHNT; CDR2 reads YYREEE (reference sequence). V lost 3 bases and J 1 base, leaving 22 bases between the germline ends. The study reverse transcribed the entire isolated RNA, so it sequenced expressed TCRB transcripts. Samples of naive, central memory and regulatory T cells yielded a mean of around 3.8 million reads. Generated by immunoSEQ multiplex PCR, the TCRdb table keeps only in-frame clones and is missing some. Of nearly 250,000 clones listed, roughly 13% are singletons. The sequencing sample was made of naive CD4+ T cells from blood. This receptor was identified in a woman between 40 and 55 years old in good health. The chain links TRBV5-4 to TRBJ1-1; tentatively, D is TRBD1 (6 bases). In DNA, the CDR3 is TGTGCCAGCAGCTCCATACACAGGGTCGAGAGGTCGAACACTGAAGCTTTCTTT. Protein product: CASSSIHRVERSNTEAFF.